The clone carrying this TCR beta chain has just a few counts. The antigen is not known. The data belong to a study of T cells after posttransplantation cyclophosphamide. This related bone marrow graft donor gave peripheral blood on the day of marrow donation. Findings of the study overall: Later blood repertoires were often dominated by clones from the donor CD8+ memory compartment. TRB clonality was highly associated with recipient CMV seropositivity and reactivation. Skin or GI-infiltrating T cells shared few TRB sequences with blood.

Here immunoSEQ multiplex PCR was the method, and the copy in TCRdb shows in-frame clones only, minus some. The data show roughly 24,000 clones, with none appearing a single time. The CDR3 runs to 14 residues. Germline V lookup: CDR1 LGHNA, CDR2 YSLEER. Between the trimmed V and J ends, which lost 0 bases and 2 bases, there was a span of 5 bases. This receptor was identified in a woman aged 55-69 years in good health, CMV-negative, and a related stem cell transplant donor. The V gene is TRBV4-3, the J gene TRBJ2-1; unclear D gene. Sequences were obtained from PBMCs. The CDR3 reads CASSQDPAYNEQFF. Written as DNA, the CDR3 is TGCGCCAGCAGCCAAGATCCAGCCTACAATGAGCAGTTCTTC.